Presented here are 15 T cell receptor beta chains from one specimen sequenced in a study of T cell responses to AZD1222 COVID-19 vaccine. Assay: immunoSEQ multiplex PCR; the TCRdb copy retains only in-frame clones and omits some. In the table there are about 130,000 clones, approximately 84% of which are singletons. The sample in question was peripheral blood, obtained on day 0 of AZD1222 vaccination. The receptor source for this set is an adult in good health.

The chain joins TRBV10-3 to TRBJ2-3, with 10 bases aligning to TRBD1. V shed 6 bases, J shed 1 base, and the junction held 4 bases outside the gene matches. CDR3 size: 15 residues. The germline gives CDR1 ENHRY, CDR2 SYGVKD. In DNA form, the CDR3 reads TGTGCCATCAGCACGGGACAGGGGCGCACAGATACGCAGTATTTT. It is translated as CAISTGQGRTDTQYF.

This clone turned up a few times. The chain combines TRBV7-9 with TRBJ2-7; 7 bases fit TRBD1. The CDR3 is made up of 15 amino acids. J gave up 2 bases and V 1 base, and 5 bases lay outside the gene matches. The germline V gene has CDR1 SEHNR and CDR2 FQNEAQ (reference sequence). In nucleotides, the CDR3 is TGTGCCAGCAGCTTAGACGGACAGGACCCCTACGAGCAGTACTTC. This translates into CASSLDGQDPYEQYF.

The rearrangement joins TRBV25-1 to TRBJ1-1; D remains ambiguous. V was pared by 7 bases and J by 0 bases, with 15 bases between. CDR1 MGHDK and CDR2 SYGVNS come from the germline V gene. This CDR3 spans 15 amino acids. CDR3 nucleotides: TGTGCCAGCACCCTAGGGCTGTCCGTGAACACTGAAGCTTTCTTT. It is translated as CASTLGLSVNTEAFF.

The chain uses TRBV14 and TRBJ2-7; D is unclear. Trimming left V 8 bases short and J 0 bases short, with 5 bases between. The germline V gene encodes CDR1 SGHDN and CDR2 FVKESK. The CDR3 loop spans 11 amino acids. The CDR3 DNA reads TGTGCCAGCTCTAGCTCCTACGAGCAGTACTTC. Translated, it gives CASSSSYEQYF.

The chain uses TRBV5-1 and TRBJ1-2; the D gene is possibly TRBD1 (5 bases). The CDR3 covers 14 residues. The germline V gene has CDR1 SGHRS and CDR2 YFSETQ. Between the trimmed V and J ends, which lost 7 bases and 4 bases, there was a span of 17 bases. The CDR3 here is CASAPTDTPYGYTF. In DNA, the CDR3 is TGCGCCAGCGCCCCGACAGACACCCCCTATGGCTACACCTTC.

The table lists this clone with a few counts. The chain links TRBV24-1 to TRBJ1-2; D is possibly TRBD1 (5 bases). From germline, CDR1 is KGHDR and CDR2 SFDVKD. The CDR3 runs to 14 residues. Between the trimmed V and J ends, which lost 4 bases and 4 bases, there was a span of 12 bases. The CDR3 DNA follows: TGTGCCACCAGTGAGGCCCGGGACGGCTATGGCTACACCTTC. Protein: CATSEARDGYGYTF.

Only one count was recorded for this clone. The CDR3 DNA follows: TGTGCCAGCAGCGCGGGCGGCGGGGGTAACTATGGCTACACCTTC. It encodes CASSAGGGGNYGYTF. The chain recombines TRBV9 with TRBJ1-2; D perhaps matches TRBD1 (5 bases). V shed 3 bases and J shed 1 base, with 13 bases lying between them. The CDR3 runs 15 residues. Germline V lookup: CDR1 SGDLS, CDR2 YYNGEE. The full variable domain, its missing parts supplied by reference TRBV9 and TRBJ1-2, is DSGVTQTPKHLITATGQRVTLRCSPRSGDLSVYWYQQSLDQGLQFLIQYYNGEERAKGNILERFSAQQFPDLHSELNLSSLELGDSALYFCASSAGGGGNYGYTFGSGTRLTVV.

The rearrangement links TRBV15 to TRBJ2-7; possible D gene TRBD2, 6 bases. The CDR3 length is 17 residues. The ends were cut back, 4 bases at V and 0 bases at J, with 19 bases in the middle. Germline V gives CDR1 LNHNV, CDR2 YYDKDF (reference sequence). The CDR3 bases are TGTGCCACCAGCACCGTGGGAAAGCGGGCGAGCTCCTACGAGCAGTACTTC. It yields the protein CATSTVGKRASSYEQYF.

The rearrangement joins TRBV5-1 to TRBJ2-7; D is uncertain. Germline CDR1 is SGHRS and CDR2 is YFSETQ. The ends were cut back, 0 bases at V and 5 bases at J, with 18 bases in the middle. This CDR3 contains 16 residues. CDR3 sequence (DNA): TGCGCCAGCAGCTTGGCCACATCGGGTAGCAGGAACGAGCAGTACTTC. Its protein product is CASSLATSGSRNEQYF.

This chain links TRBV9 with TRBJ1-1; D is perhaps TRBD1 (5 bases). The CDR3 is made up of 15 amino acids. Germline loops: CDR1 SGDLS, CDR2 YYNGEE. Trimming took 4 bases from V and 1 from J, leaving 14 bases between them. DNA for the CDR3: TGTGCCAGCAGCCCGGGGGTGGCGGAGAACACTGAAGCTTTCTTT. It yields the protein CASSPGVAENTEAFF. Full variable domain (missing parts from reference TRBV9 and TRBJ1-1): DSGVTQTPKHLITATGQRVTLRCSPRSGDLSVYWYQQSLDQGLQFLIQYYNGEERAKGNILERFSAQQFPDLHSELNLSSLELGDSALYFCASSPGVAENTEAFFGQGTRLTVV.

V usage is TRBV5-1 and J usage is TRBJ2-1; no clear D. V was trimmed by 1 base and J by 8 bases, leaving 16 bases between them. Germline CDR1 and CDR2: SGHRS and YFSETQ. The CDR3 has 15 amino acids. Written as DNA, the CDR3 is TGCGCCAGCAGCTTGATTGGCCGGAGCCCCGATGAGCAGTTCTTC. It yields the protein CASSLIGRSPDEQFF.

This clone was observed a few times. The J gene is TRBJ2-7, the V gene TRBV10-3, with 7 bases fitting TRBD2. The trim removed 0 bases at V and 2 bases at J, leaving 7 bases unmatched. The CDR3 is 16 residues long. Germline V gene sequence: CDR1 ENHRY, CDR2 SYGVKD. This CDR3 is CAISESPTSSAYEQYF. In DNA, the CDR3 is TGTGCCATCAGTGAGTCCCCGACTAGCTCGGCCTACGAGCAGTACTTC.

This clone was recorded once. The gene calls are TRBV5-1 and TRBJ2-2; no clear D gene. The V gene lost 0 bases and the J gene lost 1 base, with 7 bases spanning the gap. The CDR3 is 15 amino acids. CDR1 is SGHRS, CDR2 YFSETQ, per germline. The CDR3 loop is CASSLVLGNTGELFF. In DNA form, the CDR3 reads TGCGCCAGCAGCTTGGTTCTGGGGAACACCGGGGAGCTGTTTTTT.

The chain uses TRBV10-1 and TRBJ1-1; TRBD1 agrees at 8 bases. Germline V gene sequence: CDR1 WNHNN, CDR2 SYGVQD (reference sequence). V shed 6 bases and J 8 bases; nucleotides not matched to a gene: 11. The CDR3 has 14 residues. DNA of the CDR3: TGCGCCAGCAGCCCGGGACAGGCCACCCGGGAAGCTTTCTTT. This sequence encodes CASSPGQATREAFF.

The chain employs TRBV19 and TRBJ1-1; 7 nucleotides align to TRBD1. Germline-derived CDR1 and CDR2 are LNHDA and SQIVND (reference sequence). This CDR3 region has 16 residues. V was clipped by 1 base and J by 0 bases; unmatched bases: 5. CDR3 DNA sequence: TGTGCCAGTAGTATAGGGACAGGAGTTTTGAACACTGAAGCTTTCTTT. This translates into CASSIGTGVLNTEAFF.